Listed below are T cell receptor beta chains from one sample, sequenced in a study of radiotherapy plus CTLA-4 blockade in lung cancer. Some clones are missing from TCRdb's copy, which holds only in-frame ones; the method was immunoSEQ multiplex PCR. The repertoire includes around 85,000 clones, about 86% of them detected once, and more than 2% sits in the top ten. The sequences come from peripheral blood, collected from a patient treated with radiotherapy plus ipilimumab. The origin of the receptors is a human donor with non-small cell lung cancer who had a partial response to radiotherapy plus ipilimumab. The CDR3 runs from the conserved cysteine through the conserved F or W. A D gene is named only where the DNA matches it firmly. Not all rows give a size; the values are once, few, many and, for expanded clones, a class.

v_gene: TRBV27
abundance: NA
j_gene: TRBJ1-1
d_gene: NA
CDR3aa: CASSIYPVNTEAFF
CDR3nt: TGTGCCAGCAGTATTTATCCGGTGAACACTGAAGCTTTCTTT

v_gene: TRBV15
abundance: NA
j_gene: TRBJ2-3
d_gene: TRBD2
CDR3aa: CATSRGGGTDTQYF
CDR3nt: TGTGCCACCAGCAGGGGAGGGGGCACAGATACGCAGTATTTT

v_gene: TRBV27
abundance: NA
j_gene: TRBJ2-5
d_gene: TRBD2
CDR3aa: CASSLGLVAGPYQETQYF
CDR3nt: TGTGCCAGCAGTTTAGGGTTGGTAGCGGGACCTTACCAAGAGACCCAGTACTTC

v_gene: TRBV18
abundance: few
j_gene: TRBJ1-5
d_gene: NA
CDR3aa: CASSPRADSNQPQHF
CDR3nt: TGTGCCAGCTCACCGCGGGCGGATAGCAATCAGCCCCAGCATTTT

v_gene: TRBV19
abundance: NA
j_gene: TRBJ2-2
d_gene: NA
CDR3aa: CASRGANTGELFF
CDR3nt: TGTGCCAGTAGGGGGGCAAACACCGGGGAGCTGTTTTTT

v_gene: TRBV4-1
abundance: NA
j_gene: TRBJ2-2
d_gene: NA
CDR3aa: CASSQAGARAGELFF
CDR3nt: TGCGCCAGCAGCCAAGCAGGGGCTAGGGCCGGGGAGCTGTTTTTT

v_gene: TRBV28
abundance: NA
j_gene: TRBJ1-3
d_gene: NA
CDR3aa: CASRTAGRRSGNTIYF
CDR3nt: TGTGCCAGCCGAACGGCCGGGAGACGCTCTGGAAACACCATATATTTT

v_gene: TRBV6-1
abundance: NA
j_gene: TRBJ2-7
d_gene: TRBD1
CDR3aa: CASRQGQGAYEQYF
CDR3nt: TGTGCCAGCAGACAGGGACAGGGGGCGTACGAGCAGTACTTC

v_gene: TRBV7-9
abundance: NA
j_gene: TRBJ1-3
d_gene: NA
CDR3aa: CASSLVGQWVSGNTIYF
CDR3nt: TGTGCCAGCAGCTTAGTGGGACAATGGGTGTCTGGAAACACCATATATTTT

v_gene: TRBV7-9
abundance: NA
j_gene: TRBJ2-5
d_gene: TRBD2
CDR3aa: CASSRTSGREETQYF
CDR3nt: TGTGCCAGCAGCCGGACTAGCGGGAGGGAAGAGACCCAGTACTTC

v_gene: TRBV28
abundance: NA
j_gene: TRBJ1-5
d_gene: NA
CDR3aa: CASSEPGTNQPQHF
CDR3nt: TGTGCCAGCAGTGAGCCCGGGACAAATCAGCCCCAGCATTTT

v_gene: TRBV19
abundance: NA
j_gene: TRBJ2-2
d_gene: TRBD2
CDR3aa: CAISGGQTGELFF
CDR3nt: TGTGCCATTAGCGGGGGGCAAACCGGGGAGCTGTTTTTT

v_gene: TRBV5-1
abundance: NA
j_gene: TRBJ2-7
d_gene: TRBD1
CDR3aa: CASSQGQGTGSYEQYF
CDR3nt: TGCGCCAGCAGCCAGGGACAGGGGACAGGCTCCTACGAGCAGTACTTC

v_gene: TRBV7-6
abundance: NA
j_gene: TRBJ2-1
d_gene: NA
CDR3aa: CASSLAGAVEQFF
CDR3nt: TGTGCCAGCAGCTTAGCTGGGGCGGTGGAGCAGTTCTTC

v_gene: TRBV28
abundance: NA
j_gene: TRBJ2-5
d_gene: TRBD1
CDR3aa: CASSKTGGGETQYF
CDR3nt: TGTGCCAGCTCAAAGACAGGGGGAGGGGAGACCCAGTACTTC

v_gene: TRBV28
abundance: NA
j_gene: TRBJ1-4
d_gene: TRBD1
CDR3aa: CASSLGTDTTNEKLFF
CDR3nt: TGTGCCAGCAGTCTGGGGACAGACACAACTAATGAAAAACTGTTTTTT

v_gene: TRBV5-1
abundance: NA
j_gene: TRBJ2-7
d_gene: TRBD1
CDR3aa: CASTLTGTGSIEQYF
CDR3nt: TGCGCCAGCACCCTAACCGGGACAGGGTCCATAGAGCAGTACTTC

v_gene: TRBV5-5
abundance: NA
j_gene: TRBJ2-7
d_gene: NA
CDR3aa: CASSGRGSYEQYF
CDR3nt: TGTGCCAGCAGCGGACGGGGTTCCTACGAGCAGTACTTC

v_gene: TRBV28
abundance: NA
j_gene: TRBJ1-5
d_gene: NA
CDR3aa: CASSPKTRPQHF
CDR3nt: TGTGCCAGCAGCCCCAAAACTCGGCCCCAGCATTTT

v_gene: TRBV2
abundance: NA
j_gene: TRBJ2-3
d_gene: NA
CDR3aa: CASGQSGGVNTDTQYF
CDR3nt: TGTGCCAGCGGCCAATCGGGCGGGGTTAACACAGATACGCAGTATTTT

v_gene: TRBV4-2
abundance: NA
j_gene: TRBJ2-2
d_gene: TRBD1
CDR3aa: CASSQATGGLSTGELFF
CDR3nt: TGTGCCAGCAGCCAGGCTACAGGGGGCTTGAGCACCGGGGAGCTGTTTTTT

v_gene: TRBV28
abundance: NA
j_gene: TRBJ1-2
d_gene: TRBD1
CDR3aa: CASSSPTGIPYGYTF
CDR3nt: TGTGCCAGCAGTTCTCCGACAGGGATCCCCTATGGCTACACCTTC

v_gene: TRBV11-2
abundance: NA
j_gene: TRBJ1-4
d_gene: TRBD1
CDR3aa: CASSAYRGRTEKLFF
CDR3nt: TGTGCCAGCAGCGCTTACAGGGGACGTACCGAAAAACTGTTTTTT

v_gene: TRBV4-2
abundance: NA
j_gene: TRBJ2-3
d_gene: NA
CDR3aa: CASSQDSAGSHSNTDTQYF
CDR3nt: TGTGCCAGCAGCCAAGATTCCGCGGGAAGTCACAGTAACACAGATACGCAGTATTTT

v_gene: TRBV28
abundance: NA
j_gene: TRBJ1-1
d_gene: NA
CDR3aa: CASSFRGMNTEAFF
CDR3nt: TGTGCCAGCAGTTTCCGCGGAATGAACACTGAAGCTTTCTTT

v_gene: TRBV28
abundance: few
j_gene: TRBJ1-5
d_gene: TRBD1
CDR3aa: CASRGTGGYNQPQHF
CDR3nt: TGTGCCAGCAGGGGGACAGGGGGCTACAATCAGCCCCAGCATTTT

v_gene: TRBV9
abundance: NA
j_gene: TRBJ1-4
d_gene: NA
CDR3aa: CASSVSPQQVTNEKLFF
CDR3nt: TGTGCCAGCAGCGTATCTCCACAACAGGTCACTAATGAAAAACTGTTTTTT

v_gene: TRBV9
abundance: NA
j_gene: TRBJ2-3
d_gene: NA
CDR3aa: CASSPIVAVTDTQYF
CDR3nt: TGTGCCAGCAGCCCTATCGTAGCGGTCACAGATACGCAGTATTTT